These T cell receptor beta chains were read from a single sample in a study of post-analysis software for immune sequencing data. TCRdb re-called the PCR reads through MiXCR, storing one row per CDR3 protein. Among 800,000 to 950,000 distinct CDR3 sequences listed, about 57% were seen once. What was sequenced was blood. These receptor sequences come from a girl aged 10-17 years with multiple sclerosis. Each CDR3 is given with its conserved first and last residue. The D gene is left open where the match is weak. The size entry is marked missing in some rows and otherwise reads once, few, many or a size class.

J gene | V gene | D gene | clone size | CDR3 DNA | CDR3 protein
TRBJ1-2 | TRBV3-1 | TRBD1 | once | TGTGCCAGCAGCCGTGGGGGACAGGGGTATGGCTACACCTTC | CASSRGGQGYGYTF
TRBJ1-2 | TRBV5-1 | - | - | TGCGCCAGCAGCTTAGACCAGGGGAAACTTGCTAACTATGGCTACACCTTC | CASSLDQGKLANYGYTF
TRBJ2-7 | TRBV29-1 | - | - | TGCAGCGCCCGCGTTGGGACGGAAGGCGAGCAGTACTTC | CSARVGTEGEQYF
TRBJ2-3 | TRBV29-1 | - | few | TGCAGCGTTGGCGAGGATACGCAGTATTTT | CSVGEDTQYF
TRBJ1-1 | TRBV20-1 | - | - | TGCAGTGCTAGAGACGGGGGAGACACTGAAGCTTTCTTT | CSARDGGDTEAFF
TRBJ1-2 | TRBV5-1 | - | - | TGCGCCAGCAGCTTGGAGGCAGTCCCTCCTACGGATGGCTACACCTTC | CASSLEAVPPTDGYTF
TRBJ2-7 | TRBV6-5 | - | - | TGTGCCAACAGTCCCTCGAGTACCGCCTACGAGCAGTACTTC | CANSPSSTAYEQYF
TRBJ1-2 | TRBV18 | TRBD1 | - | TGTGCCAGCTCACCCATAGAGACAGGGGGCGGCTACACCTTC | CASSPIETGGGYTF
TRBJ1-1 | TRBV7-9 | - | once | TGTGCCAGCAGCCCTCCCCCGGGGGGGACTGAAGCTTTCTTT | CASSPPPGGTEAFF
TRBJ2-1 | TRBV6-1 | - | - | TGTGCCAGCAGTGAGTACAGGAGCAATGAGCAGTTCTTC | CASSEYRSNEQFF
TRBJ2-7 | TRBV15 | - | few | TGTGCCACCAGCAGGCCCACAGGGAACTCAAACTACGAGCAGTACTTC | CATSRPTGNSNYEQYF
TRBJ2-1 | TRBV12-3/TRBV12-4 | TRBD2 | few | TGTGCCAGCAGTTTTGGAAGTAGCGGGGCCAATGAGCAGTTCTTC | CASSFGSSGANEQFF
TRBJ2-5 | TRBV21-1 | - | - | TGTGCCAGCAGCAAAGGGGGTCCGGGACAGGGTGGTGAGGAGCAGTACTTC | CASSKGGPGQGGEEQYF
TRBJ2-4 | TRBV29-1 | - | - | TGCAGCTTCAAACTAGCTCGGGAGCAGTACTTC | CSFKLAREQYF
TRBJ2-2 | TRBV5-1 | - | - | TGCGCCAGCAGCCCTGGAAGAATCCCCGGGGAGCTGTTTTTT | CASSPGRIPGELFF
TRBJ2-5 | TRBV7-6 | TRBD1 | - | TGTGCCAGCAGCTTACACCCGGGACAGTCACAAGAGACCCAGTACTTC | CASSLHPGQSQETQYF
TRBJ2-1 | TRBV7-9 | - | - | TGTGCCAGCAGCCGGGGGGAGGGGGCTCGGAATGAGCAGTTCTTC | CASSRGEGARNEQFF
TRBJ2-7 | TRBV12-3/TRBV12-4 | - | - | TGCGCCAGCAGTTCTGGCAGGGCAGACGAGCAGTACTTC | CASSSGRADEQYF
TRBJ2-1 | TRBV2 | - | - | TGTGCCAGCAGTGAAGCCGGGTCAGGGTGGAATGAGCAGTTCTTC | CASSEAGSGWNEQFF
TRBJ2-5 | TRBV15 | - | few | TGTGCCACCAGCAGAGATAAAGGGCGGGATGGGGAGACCCAGTACTTC | CATSRDKGRDGETQYF
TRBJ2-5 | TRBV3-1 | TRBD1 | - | TGTGCCAGCACCCCAACCGGGACAGGGGGCCGGGAGACCCAGTACTTC | CASTPTGTGGRETQYF
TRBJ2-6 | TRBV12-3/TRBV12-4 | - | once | TGTGCCAGCAGTTTAGTGGTTCCCTCTGGGGCCAACGTCCTGACTTTC | CASSLVVPSGANVLTF
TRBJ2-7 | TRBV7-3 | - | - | TGTGCCAGCAGCTCTGGACATTACAATGAGCAGTACTTC | CASSSGHYNEQYF
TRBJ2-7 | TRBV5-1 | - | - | TGCGCCAGCAGCTTGGGCCACATGGGGGGCCCCCAGGACGAGCAGTACTTC | CASSLGHMGGPQDEQYF
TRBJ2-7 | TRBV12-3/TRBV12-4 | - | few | TGTGCCAGCAGACGCCTCAGCTACGAGCAGTACTTC | CASRRLSYEQYF
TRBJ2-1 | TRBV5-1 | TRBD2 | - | TGCGCCAGCAGCTTGGGTACAGTCCGGGGGGGTGAGCAGTTCTTC | CASSLGTVRGGEQFF
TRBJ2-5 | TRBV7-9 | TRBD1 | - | TGTGCCAGCTCCCGGGACAGCTTCCACGAGCGGTACTTC | CASSRDSFHERYF
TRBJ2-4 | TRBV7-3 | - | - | TGTGCCAGCAGCTCAGATCGAGGACCTAAGTACTTC | CASSSDRGPKYF
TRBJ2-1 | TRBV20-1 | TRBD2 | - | TGCAGTGCTAGAGATACTAGCGGGAGCCCCTACAATGAGCAGTTCTTC | CSARDTSGSPYNEQFF
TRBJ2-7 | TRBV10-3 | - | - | TGTGCCATCAGTGAGTCTATGTTTGGGGGGCATTTCTACGAGCAGTACTTC | CAISESMFGGHFYEQYF
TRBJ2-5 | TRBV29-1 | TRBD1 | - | TGCAGCGTTGAAGATCCCAGGGGGCAGGGGACACAAGAGACCCAGTACTTC | CSVEDPRGQGTQETQYF
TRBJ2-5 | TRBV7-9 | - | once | TGTGCCAGCAGCCCCCTGGGGGCCGGGGAGCAGTACTTC | CASSPLGAGEQYF
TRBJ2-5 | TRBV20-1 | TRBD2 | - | TGCAGTGCCAAAATAAGCGGGGGCTTCCAAGAGACCCAGTACTTC | CSAKISGGFQETQYF
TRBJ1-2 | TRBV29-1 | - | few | TGCAGCGTTCTGAAGGCGACAGATACACCATATGGCTACACCTTC | CSVLKATDTPYGYTF
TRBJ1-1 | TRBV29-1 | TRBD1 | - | TGCAGCGTCCGGGACAGGGGAATTGAAGCTTTCTTT | CSVRDRGIEAFF
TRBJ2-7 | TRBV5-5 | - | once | TGTGCCAGCAGCGGAGGACAGCCTTACGAGCAGTACTTC | CASSGGQPYEQYF
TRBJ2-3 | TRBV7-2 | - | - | TGTGCCAGCAGCACCCGCTCGGGGTTTAGCACAGATACGCAGTATTTT | CASSTRSGFSTDTQYF
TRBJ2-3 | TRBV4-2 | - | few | TGTGCCAGCAGCCCGTCGCAAGATACGCAGTATTTT | CASSPSQDTQYF
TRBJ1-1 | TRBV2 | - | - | TGTGCCAGCAGAGAAGATAGAGGTTTTGAAGCTTTCTTT | CASREDRGFEAFF